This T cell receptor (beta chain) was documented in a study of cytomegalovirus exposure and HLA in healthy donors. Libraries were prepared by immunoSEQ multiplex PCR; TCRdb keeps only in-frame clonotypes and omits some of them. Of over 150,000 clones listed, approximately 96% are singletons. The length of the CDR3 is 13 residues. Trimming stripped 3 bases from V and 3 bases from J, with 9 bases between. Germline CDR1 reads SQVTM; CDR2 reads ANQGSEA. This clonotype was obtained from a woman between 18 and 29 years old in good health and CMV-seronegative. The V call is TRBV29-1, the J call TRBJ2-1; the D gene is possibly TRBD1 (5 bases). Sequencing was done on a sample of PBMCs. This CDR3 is CSVDRDHYNEQFF. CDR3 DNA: TGCAGCGTTGACAGGGATCACTACAATGAGCAGTTCTTC.